This entry lists 7 T cell receptor beta chains sequenced from one sample in a study of blood T cell repertoires in COVID-19. Clones were read by immunoSEQ multiplex PCR, and TCRdb kept only the in-frame ones, dropping some. The table records under 500,000 clones, 70% to 90% of them present only once. The sequencing sample was made of PBMCs or T cells enriched from blood (not recorded which). The receptors originated from a woman in her late teens or twenties with acute COVID-19.

This clone was seen a handful of times. The gene calls are TRBV27 and TRBJ2-7, with no clear D. The CDR3 sequence is 11 residues long. V was pared by 6 bases and J by 0 bases, with 3 bases between. Germline V gives CDR1 MNHEY, CDR2 SMNVEV (reference sequence). Here the CDR3 DNA reads TGTGCCAGCAGACACTCCTACGAGCAGTACTTC. This translates into CASRHSYEQYF.

On this clone itself: Distinct nucleotide sequences in the sample also encode this CDR3. The chain couples TRBV30 to TRBJ1-5; D not resolved. Trimming removed 2 bases from V and 4 bases from J, with 9 bases in between. CDR1 GTSNPN and CDR2 SVGIG come from the germline V gene (reference sequence). The CDR3 is made up of 13 amino acids. This CDR3 is CAWSSGGNQPQHF. In DNA, the CDR3 is TGTGCCTGGAGTAGCGGTGGGAATCAGCCCCAGCATTTT.

This clone has only a few counts. The chain has TRBV6-5 and TRBJ2-4; no definite D call. Looked up from germline, CDR1 is MNHEY and CDR2 is SVGAGI. The CDR3 covers 14 residues. Trimming took off 5 bases at V and 0 bases at J, with 8 bases between the two ends. Here the CDR3 DNA reads TGTGCCAGCAGTACTCCTTTAGCCAAAAACATTCAGTACTTC. Amino acids: CASSTPLAKNIQYF.

The chain links TRBV7-8 to TRBJ1-3; 9 bases line up with TRBD1. With 5 bases clipped from V and 4 bases from J, the junction kept 9 bases outside the gene matches. The germline gives CDR1 SGHVS, CDR2 FQNEAQ. The CDR3 is 16 residues long. For the CDR3, the DNA is TGTGCCAGCAGCCCCCTGGGGACAGGGACAGGAAACACCATATATTTT. Translating it yields CASSPLGTGTGNTIYF.

J is TRBJ2-1 and V is TRBV4-1; 10 nucleotides line up with TRBD2. There are 19 residues in the CDR3. Trimming removed 3 bases from V and 5 bases from J; junction bases left unmatched: 16. Germline CDR1 MGHRA, CDR2 YSYEKL. CDR3: CASSQWTSGYGWTHNEQFF. The CDR3 region has the DNA TGCGCCAGCAGCCAGTGGACTAGCGGCTATGGGTGGACACACAATGAGCAGTTCTTC.

This clone has just a few counts. The J gene is TRBJ2-5, the V gene TRBV5-1; 9 nucleotides line up with TRBD1. J gave up 5 bases and V 2 bases, and 7 bases lay outside the gene matches. Germline-derived CDR1 and CDR2 are SGHRS and YFSETQ. This CDR3 contains 15 residues. As DNA, the CDR3 is TGCGCCAGCAGCTTCGAGGGACAGGGTTCCGAGACCCAGTACTTC. This codes for CASSFEGQGSETQYF.

The chain has TRBV2 and TRBJ2-7; unclear D gene. Between the trimmed V and J ends, which lost 3 bases and 0 bases, there was a span of 12 bases. The CDR3 has 15 residues. Germline lookup yields CDR1 SNHLY and CDR2 FYNNEI. In DNA, the CDR3 is TGTGCCAGCAGTGAGAGAGGCGGCAGCTCCTACGAGCAGTACTTC. This codes for CASSERGGSSYEQYF.